What follows are 32 T cell receptor delta chains derived from one specimen sequenced in a study of γδ T cells in repeated Plasmodium falciparum infection. TCRdb made new clone calls on the multiplex PCR reads using CATT. Of under 50,000 delta-chain clones detected, roughly 1.5% appear once; the ten largest clones hold about 9.1%. Vgamma9/Vdelta2+ and Vdelta2-negative gammadelta T cells were flow-sorted from PBMC for bulk sequencing. Sequencing was performed on gamma-delta T cells from blood. Receptors were obtained from a pool of human donors (malaria-infected and uninfected, not separated).

On this clone: The TCRdb protein, from a much larger clone, departs from this DNA's translation at residue 16, likely by read error; the protein shown derives from the DNA. The chain has TRDV1 and TRDJ1; 9 bases agree with TRDD3. This CDR3 is built from 19 residues. CDR1 TSWWSYY and CDR2 QGS come from the germline V gene. CDR3 bases: TGTGCCCTTGTCCCGACCCCCTCAGAGGGGATACGCGAGATCCGGGGACTCATCTTT. It codes for CALVPTPSEGIREIRGLIF.

As concerns this clone: The TCRdb protein, from a much larger clone, departs from this DNA's translation at residue 8, likely by read error; the protein shown derives from the DNA. The gene calls are TRDV1 and TRDJ1, with D uncertain. TCRdb gives no J gene; it was assigned here by matching the DNA to germline. V lost 3 bases, J lost 0 bases, and 14 bases lay in between. The CDR3 runs 16 residues. Germline V CDR1 and CDR2: TSWWSYY, QGS. CDR3 DNA sequence: TGTGCTCTTGGGGAGGAGATATCCTCGTACACCGATAAACTCATCTTT. Amino acids: CALGEEISSYTDKLIF.

This clone was seen more than once but under ten times. A far larger clone is off by one base, so a read error is likely. This same CDR3 is encoded by further DNA sequences in the sample. V usage is TRDV1 and J usage is TRDJ1, with D possibly TRDD3 on 5 matching bases. Assignment of the J gene here rests on matching the DNA to germline, because TCRdb gives none. Germline CDR1 is TSWWSYY and CDR2 is QGS. CDR3 length: 13 amino acids. The CDR3 DNA reads TGTGCCCTTGGGGAACTATGGACCCCCCGACTCATCTTT. Translation gives CALGELWTPRLIF.

A note on this clone: The protein given by TCRdb reflects a much larger clone and differs at residue 14 from this DNA's translation, likely from a read error; the protein shown is the DNA's translation. The rearrangement joins TRDV1 to TRDJ1; 8 nucleotides align to TRDD3. TCRdb records no J gene; here it was assigned by comparing the DNA to germline. The CDR3 totals 17 residues. Germline lookup yields CDR1 TSWWSYY and CDR2 QGS. Here the CDR3 reads CALGTASFWGRHDELIF. The DNA for the CDR3 is TGTGCTCTTGGGACCGCTTCCTTCTGGGGGAGACACGATGAACTCATCTTT.

This clone showed up many times. TCRdb records a much larger clone's protein for this DNA, with a difference at residue 11 that likely arises from a read error; the protein given is the translation of the DNA. This rearrangement joins TRDV2 to TRDJ1; no clear D. The J gene was not available in TCRdb and was assigned here by matching the DNA to germline segments. The CDR3 loop spans 17 amino acids. The ends were cut back, 0 bases at V and 1 base at J, with 17 bases in the middle. Germline CDR1 is GEAIGNYY and CDR2 is EKD. CDR3 protein: CACDTVGQPDPTDKLIF. The CDR3 DNA reads TGTGCCTGTGACACCGTGGGACAGCCAGACCCCACCGATAAACTCATCTTT.

In regard to this clone: Translating this DNA gives a protein that differs at residue 4 from the TCRdb one, which belongs to a much larger clone; a read error is likely, and the protein shown is this translation. The genes are TRDV2 and TRDJ1, with TRDD3 identical over 10 bases. Because TCRdb records no J gene, it was assigned here through a match of the DNA to germline. Trimming removed 5 bases from V and 0 bases from J; junction bases left unmatched: 17. The CDR3 runs to 19 residues. The germline gives CDR1 GEAIGNYY, CDR2 EKD. The CDR3 reads CACGTVGGYSPQYTDKLIF. The DNA for the CDR3 is TGTGCCTGTGGCACGGTTGGGGGATACTCGCCCCAGTACACCGATAAACTCATCTTT.

This clone was recorded at least ten times. The same CDR3 also results from other DNA sequences found in this sample. CDR3: CACDGLGGTDKLIF. CDR3 in DNA: TGTGCCTGTGACGGACTTGGGGGAACCGATAAACTCATCTTT. The chain joins TRDV2 to TRDJ1; 7 bases map to TRDD3. TCRdb records no J gene; here it was assigned by comparing the DNA to germline. This CDR3 has 14 residues. The V gene end was trimmed by 3 bases and the J gene end by 2 bases; junction bases not matched to a gene: 5. Germline V gene data show CDR1 as GEAIGNYY and CDR2 as EKD.

In this sample, this clone turned up many times. V is TRDV2 and J is TRDJ1; weak D call: TRDD3 (5 bases). This CDR3 has 15 residues. V lost 1 base, J lost 10 bases, and 21 bases lay in between. The V gene's germline CDR1 is GEAIGNYY and CDR2 EKD. The CDR3 region is CACDTLELNWKGLIF. The CDR3 nucleotides read TGTGCCTGTGACACGTTGGAATTAAACTGGAAGGGACTCATCTTT.

This clone was observed a few times. The mismatch at residue 7 between this DNA's translation and the TCRdb protein of a much larger clone likely reflects a read error; the protein shown is translated from the DNA. The genes are TRDV1 and TRDJ1, with 11 bases lining up with TRDD3. The CDR3 loop spans 22 amino acids. Germline-derived CDR1 and CDR2 are TSWWSYY and QGS. J was trimmed by 2 bases and V by 2 bases; bases with no gene match: 22. CDR3 in amino acids: CALGEGAPLSWWGIRRTDKLIF. The CDR3 DNA reads as TGTGCTCTTGGGGAAGGAGCACCCCTCTCGTGGTGGGGGATACGGCGAACCGATAAACTCATCTTT.

This clone was detected only a few times. The protein TCRdb lists belongs to a much larger clone and differs from this DNA's translation at residue 15, which points to a read error; the protein shown is made from the DNA. The gene calls are TRDV1 and TRDJ1; D is ambiguous. Germline values: CDR1 TSWWSYY, CDR2 QGS. V shed 3 bases and J shed 4 bases, with 30 bases lying between them. This CDR3 has 20 amino acids. This CDR3 is CALGEVGRRTPGRYIDKLIF. The DNA of the CDR3 is TGTGCTCTTGGGGAGGTCGGGAGACGGACCCCGGGAAGGTACATCGATAAACTCATCTTT.

Notes on this clone: A read error is the likely source, as a far larger clone sits one nucleotide away. The sample contains more than one DNA sequence encoding this CDR3. The gene calls are TRDV1 and TRDJ2; 11 positions match TRDD3. No J gene is reported in TCRdb; it was inferred here by comparing the DNA with germline. The ends lost 2 bases at V and 0 bases at J; junction bases unmatched: 26. This CDR3 comprises 25 residues. Germline values: CDR1 TSWWSYY, CDR2 QGS. The DNA for the CDR3 is TGTGCTCTTGGGGAAGATCCTACGCTCGTACTGGGGGATATCTCACGTGGGGCTTTGACAGCACAACTCTTCTTT. It codes for CALGEDPTLVLGDISRGALTAQLFF.

This clone has a handful of counts. This sequence is one base from a far larger clone and is likely a read error. The same CDR3 can be traced to other DNA sequences in this sample. The rearrangement uses TRDV1 and TRDJ1, with 8 bases identical to TRDD3. The J gene, absent from TCRdb, was called here by matching the DNA to germline. This CDR3 comprises 21 residues. The V segment lost 4 bases and the J segment 2 bases; nucleotides outside the gene matches: 24. Germline V gene sequence: CDR1 TSWWSYY, CDR2 QGS. CDR3 in amino acids: CALGAPPSVPPVLGVTDKLIF. DNA for the CDR3: TGTGCTCTTGGGGCCCCCCCTAGCGTTCCTCCTGTACTGGGGGTTACCGATAAACTCATCTTT.

In this sample, this clone turned up many times. TCRdb assigns this DNA the protein of a much larger clone, which departs from its translation at residue 21; this likely reflects a read error, and the protein shown comes from translating the DNA. The rearrangement uses TRDV1 and TRDJ1; 11 bases are shared with TRDD3. This CDR3 region has 22 residues. The V gene's germline CDR1 is TSWWSYY and CDR2 QGS. CDR3 sequence reads: CALGDSSFLGRVWGIRTDKLTF. Here the CDR3 DNA reads TGTGCTCTTGGGGATTCTTCCTTCCTCGGAAGAGTGTGGGGGATACGCACCGATAAACTCACCTTT.

The sample holds a few counts of this clone. TCRdb's protein for this DNA is that of a much larger clone and differs from the translation at residue 6, likely a read error; the protein shown is the DNA translation. The V and J genes are TRDV3 and TRDJ1, with 8 bases matching TRDD3. Here the J gene was assigned by germline matching of the DNA, as TCRdb has none. Germline V lookup: CDR1 TVYSNPD, CDR2 GDNSRS (reference sequence). V dropped 3 bases and J dropped 0; count of bases not matched to a gene: 15. The CDR3 length is 17 residues. The CDR3 reads CALTSVGGLGDTDKLIF. CDR3 nucleotide sequence: TGTGCCTTGACCTCTGTGGGTGGACTGGGGGACACCGATAAACTCATCTTT.

This clone was found many times. A much larger clone lies one base from this, so it may be a read error. Within the sample, other DNA sequences also encode this same CDR3. The CDR3 DNA is TGTGCTCTTGGGGAACTTGTCCCAATCCTTCTCTTACTGGGGGATAATGAGGGTGCGGGCACCGATAAACTCATCTTT. Encoded protein: CALGELVPILLLLGDNEGAGTDKLIF. The rearrangement uses TRDV1 and TRDJ1; 11 bases fit TRDD3. V dropped 0 bases and J dropped 1; count of bases not matched to a gene: 31. The CDR3 sequence is 26 residues long. Germline V CDR1 and CDR2: TSWWSYY, QGS.

Of note for this clone: Translating this DNA gives a protein that differs at residue 4 from the TCRdb one, which belongs to a much larger clone; a read error is likely, and the protein shown is this translation. This rearrangement joins TRDV1 to TRDJ1, with D possibly matching TRDD2 (6 bases). TCRdb gives no J gene; it was assigned here by matching the DNA to germline. This CDR3 has 19 residues. The germline V gene encodes CDR1 TSWWSYY and CDR2 QGS. Written as DNA, the CDR3 is TGTGCTCTTAGGGAACTTGTCCTACGAGACCCACGCGGAAACGATAAACTCATCTTT. Protein sequence: CALRELVLRDPRGNDKLIF.

A remark on this clone: A far bigger clonotype differs at one base, so this is likely a read error. Other nucleotide sequences in the sample specify the same CDR3. This chain connects TRDV2 to TRDJ1; 10 bases line up with TRDD3. TCRdb lists no J gene, so it was determined here by aligning the DNA to germline. V was pared by 2 bases and J by 2 bases, with 10 bases of the junction left unmatched. The CDR3 extends over 17 amino acids. CDR1 and CDR2 (germline): GEAIGNYY, EKD. The CDR3 protein is CACDILGDTSSTDKLIF. In nucleotides, the CDR3 is TGTGCCTGTGACATCTTGGGGGATACTTCTTCAACCGATAAACTCATCTTT.

This clone occurred a few times. A far larger clone lies a single base away; this is likely a read error. The sample has other DNA sequences that encode this CDR3 too. The CDR3 here is CACGPGIRVVTDKLIF. The CDR3 DNA follows: TGTGCCTGTGGCCCGGGGATACGCGTGGTTACAGATAAACTCATCTTT. The J gene is TRDJ1, the V gene TRDV2; 9 bases align to TRDD3. The J gene, not given by TCRdb, was assigned here from a germline match of the nucleotide sequence. V gave up 5 bases and J gave up 5 bases; unmatched junction bases: 14. The CDR3 totals 16 residues. CDR1 and CDR2 from the germline V gene are GEAIGNYY and EKD.

Only a few counts were recorded for this clone. The protein that TCRdb holds for this DNA derives from a much larger clone and differs from the translated DNA at residue 21, which likely indicates a read error; the protein shown here is translated from the DNA. The chain carries TRDV1 and TRDJ1; the D gene is possibly TRDD2 (6 bases). The J gene, left out of TCRdb, was set here by checking the DNA against germline. Germline-derived CDR1 and CDR2 are TSWWSYY and QGS. The CDR3 is 25 residues long. CDR3 nucleotides: TGTGCTCTTGGGGAAAGTACTGAACAGGCTACGTCCTACCCTCACTGGTATATGGGCACCGGTAAACTCATCTTT. Translation: CALGESTEQATSYPHWYMGTGKLIF.

Only a few counts were recorded for this clone. The translation of this DNA and the TCRdb protein of a much larger clone differ at residue 14, probably owing to a read error; the protein shown here is translated from the DNA. Here the CDR3 DNA reads TGTGCTCTTGGGGAACTATTGGGGGCTAATAGTACTGGGGAATACACCGATAAACTCATCTTT. It specifies CALGELLGANSTGEYTDKLIF. The rearrangement links TRDV1 to TRDJ1; TRDD3 is a possible D gene (7 bases). Here the J gene came from matching the DNA to germline, since TCRdb omits it. The V gene's germline CDR1 is TSWWSYY and CDR2 QGS. The CDR3 spans 21 residues. V was clipped by 0 bases and J by 0 bases, with 26 bases between them.

This clone has only a few counts. Translating this DNA gives a protein that differs at residue 9 from the TCRdb one, which belongs to a much larger clone; a read error is likely, and the protein shown is this translation. The CDR3 here is CALGDNPPETDKLIF. CDR3 in DNA: TGTGCTCTTGGGGATAACCCCCCCGAGACCGATAAACTCATCTTT. The chain is built from TRDV1 and TRDJ1; no firm D call. Per germline, CDR1 TSWWSYY and CDR2 QGS. This CDR3 contains 15 residues. Between the trimmed V and J ends, which lost 3 bases and 2 bases, there was a span of 13 bases.

Within the sample, this clone is medium-sized. The same CDR3 arises from other DNA sequences in this sample as well. The rearrangement joins TRDV1 to TRDJ1, with 11 bases lining up with TRDD3. The CDR3 has 22 residues. Trimming took 3 bases from V and 1 from J; bases not matched to a gene: 22. Germline CDR1 TSWWSYY, CDR2 QGS. The CDR3 here is CALGDSSFLGRVWGIRTDKLIF. The CDR3 coding sequence is TGTGCTCTTGGGGATTCTTCCTTCCTCGGAAGAGTGTGGGGGATACGCACCGATAAACTCATCTTT.

This clone is categorized as medium-sized. The identical CDR3 is also encoded by other nucleotide sequences in the sample. This CDR3 is CALGDRNPVYWGPGKLIF. CDR3 nucleotide sequence: TGTGCTCTTGGGGACAGAAACCCGGTCTACTGGGGGCCCGGTAAACTCATCTTT. This chain uses TRDV1 with TRDJ1; 8 bases match TRDD3. There are 18 residues in the CDR3. Germline V lookup: CDR1 TSWWSYY, CDR2 QGS. V shed 3 bases and J 7 bases; nucleotides not matched to a gene: 19.

Concerning this clone itself: For this DNA, TCRdb reports the protein of a much larger clone, which diverges at residue 12, most likely from a read error; the protein presented here is translated directly from the DNA. The J gene is uncalled and the V gene is TRDV1; the table assigns TRDD3, which was not confirmed against the DNA. Germline CDR1 is TSWWSYY and CDR2 is QGS. The CDR3 sequence is 13 residues long. CDR3 amino acids: CALGELPGIKLTF. In nucleotides, the CDR3 is TGTGCTCTTGGGGAACTTCCGGGGATAAAACTCACCTTT.

This clone showed up just a few times. TCRdb's entry gives the protein of a much larger clone, which mismatches this DNA's translation at residue 3, likely from a read error; the protein reported here is translated from the DNA. The chain is built from TRDV1 and TRDJ1; 13 bases agree with TRDD3. CDR3 length: 17 residues. Per the germline V gene, CDR1 is TSWWSYY and CDR2 is QGS. The CDR3 nucleotides read TGTGCTTTTGGGACTTCCTACTGGGGGATACGGGTCGATAAACTCATCTTT. Translation gives CAFGTSYWGIRVDKLIF.

This clone was detected a few times. The likely explanation is a read error, given a far larger clone one base away. This sample also contains other DNA sequences that code for the same CDR3. This rearrangement joins TRDV1 to TRDJ1; 13 bases agree with TRDD3. TCRdb gives no J gene; it was assigned here by matching the DNA to germline. With 2 bases clipped from V and 4 bases from J, the junction kept 28 bases outside the gene matches. Germline V gene sequence: CDR1 TSWWSYY, CDR2 QGS. The CDR3 totals 24 residues. CDR3: CALGESITANWAMDWGIRVDKLIF. Written as DNA, the CDR3 is TGTGCTCTTGGGGAAAGCATAACCGCGAACTGGGCCATGGACTGGGGGATACGGGTCGATAAACTCATCTTT.

Comments on this clone: TCRdb pairs this DNA with a much larger clone's protein that differs at residue 13, likely a read error; the protein shown was translated from the DNA. The CDR3 protein is CACDKPLGAYTDRLIF. The CDR3, as DNA: TGTGCCTGTGACAAACCACTGGGGGCTTACACCGATAGACTCATCTTT. The rearrangement joins TRDV2 to TRDJ1; 8 nucleotides align to TRDD3. TCRdb leaves out the J gene; it was filled in here by matching the DNA to germline. Germline values: CDR1 GEAIGNYY, CDR2 EKD. The CDR3 is made up of 16 amino acids.

This clone was picked up a small number of times. It is likely a read error: a sequence one base away is far more abundant. This sample includes further DNA sequences coding for the same CDR3. This chain joins TRDV1 and TRDJ1; D may correspond to TRDD2 or TRDD3 (6 bases each). Matching the DNA to germline supplied the J gene, which TCRdb does not give. This CDR3 is built from 22 residues. Per germline, CDR1 TSWWSYY and CDR2 QGS. The ends were cut back, 3 bases at V and 0 bases at J, with 32 bases in the middle. In nucleotides, the CDR3 is TGTGCTCTTGGGGAGCTAGTCTTATCCTACGCCTTGGGGGGCGCAAACACCGATAAACTCATCTTT. It codes for CALGELVLSYALGGANTDKLIF.

A few counts support this clone. The translation of this DNA and the TCRdb protein of a much larger clone differ at residue 8, probably owing to a read error; the protein shown here is translated from the DNA. The V call is TRDV1, the J call TRDJ1; TRDD3 matches 8 bases. CDR1 is TSWWSYY and CDR2 is QGS in the germline V gene. This CDR3 is 19 amino acids long. The ends lost 1 base at V and 6 bases at J; junction bases unmatched: 19. This CDR3 reads CALGEPYPPKGYAANKLIF. The CDR3 nucleotides read TGTGCTCTTGGGGAACCCTATCCCCCAAAGGGATACGCAGCGAATAAACTCATCTTT.

As to this clone: TCRdb has a much larger clone's protein, which differs at residue 10 from the translation of this DNA, likely because of a read error; what is shown is the protein translated from the DNA. The chain carries TRDV1 and TRDJ1; D is perhaps TRDD2 (5 bases). TCRdb supplies no J gene; here it was assigned by aligning the nucleotide sequence to germline. The V and J ends lost 4 bases and 1 base respectively, with 16 bases between them. The CDR3 contains 16 residues. In germline, CDR1 is TSWWSYY, CDR2 QGS. The CDR3 spells CALGGLPVRGTDKLIF. Here the CDR3 DNA reads TGTGCTCTTGGGGGGCTTCCGGTACGTGGCACCGATAAACTCATCTTT.

With regard to this clone: A far more abundant clone sits one base away, making this likely a read error. Other DNA sequences from this sample encode an identical CDR3 as well. This sequence joins TRDV1 and TRDJ1; D is possibly TRDD3 (5 bases). Matching the DNA to germline supplied the J gene, which TCRdb does not give. The V gene's germline CDR1 is TSWWSYY and CDR2 QGS. The CDR3 is 17 amino acids. The V end lost 3 bases, the J end lost 0 bases, and 17 bases lay between the germline ends. CDR3 residues: CALGDPLGAGYTDKLIF. CDR3 coding DNA: TGTGCTCTTGGGGACCCTCTTGGGGCCGGGTACACCGATAAACTCATCTTT.

In this sample, this clone turned up many times. This may come from a read error, since a much larger clone is one base off. Other DNA sequences from this sample encode an identical CDR3 as well. The chain couples TRDV2 to TRDJ3; 10 bases are shared with TRDD3. The J gene is absent in TCRdb and was assigned here via DNA matching to germline. The germline CDR1 and CDR2 sequences are GEAIGNYY and EKD. The CDR3 spans 17 residues. CDR3 sequence reads: CACDTGGYSWDTRQMFF. In DNA, the CDR3 is TGTGCCTGTGACACTGGGGGATACTCCTGGGACACCAGACAGATGTTTTTC.